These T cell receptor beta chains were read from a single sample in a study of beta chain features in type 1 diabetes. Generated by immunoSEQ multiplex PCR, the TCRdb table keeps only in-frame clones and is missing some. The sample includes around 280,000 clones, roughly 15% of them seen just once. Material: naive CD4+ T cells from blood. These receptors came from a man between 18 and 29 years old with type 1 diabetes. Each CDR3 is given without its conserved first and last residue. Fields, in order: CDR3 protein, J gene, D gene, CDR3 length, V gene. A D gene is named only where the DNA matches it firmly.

CDR3 protein: ASSEGGTSGGYEQY
J gene: TRBJ2-7
D gene: TRBD2
CDR3 length: 14
V gene: TRBV2

CDR3 protein: ASSDRTSGGAYEQY
J gene: TRBJ2-7
D gene: TRBD2
CDR3 length: 14
V gene: TRBV2

CDR3 protein: SVESGAKNIQY
J gene: TRBJ2-4
D gene: NA
CDR3 length: 11
V gene: TRBV29-1

CDR3 protein: ASSLGGQAGYT
J gene: TRBJ1-2
D gene: TRBD1
CDR3 length: 11
V gene: TRBV5-4

CDR3 protein: ASMKSRETQY
J gene: TRBJ2-5
D gene: NA
CDR3 length: 10
V gene: TRBV2

CDR3 protein: ASSIRQGAYEQY
J gene: TRBJ2-7
D gene: TRBD1
CDR3 length: 12
V gene: TRBV6-1

CDR3 protein: ASRTGLLNYNEQF
J gene: TRBJ2-1
D gene: TRBD2
CDR3 length: 13
V gene: TRBV5-4

CDR3 protein: ASSPGQFSGGQY
J gene: TRBJ2-7
D gene: TRBD1
CDR3 length: 12
V gene: TRBV27

CDR3 protein: ASKAFRDRKYNEQF
J gene: TRBJ2-1
D gene: TRBD1
CDR3 length: 14
V gene: TRBV7-9

CDR3 protein: ASSSRTGGNTGELF
J gene: TRBJ2-2
D gene: TRBD1
CDR3 length: 14
V gene: TRBV11-2

CDR3 protein: ASSDSIVGEQY
J gene: TRBJ2-7
D gene: NA
CDR3 length: 11
V gene: TRBV9

CDR3 protein: ASSLRTGAQETQY
J gene: TRBJ2-5
D gene: TRBD1
CDR3 length: 13
V gene: TRBV5-1

CDR3 protein: ASSRTWTGDQPQH
J gene: TRBJ1-5
D gene: TRBD1
CDR3 length: 13
V gene: TRBV4-3

CDR3 protein: ASSSRTRANYGYT
J gene: TRBJ1-2
D gene: NA
CDR3 length: 13
V gene: TRBV5-6

CDR3 protein: ASSLEGQGTQY
J gene: TRBJ2-5
D gene: NA
CDR3 length: 11
V gene: TRBV5-1

CDR3 protein: ASSGDSYGYT
J gene: TRBJ1-2
D gene: TRBD1
CDR3 length: 10
V gene: TRBV2

CDR3 protein: ASSFLGQEIYGYT
J gene: TRBJ1-2
D gene: TRBD1
CDR3 length: 13
V gene: TRBV5-1

CDR3 protein: ASSQRTGSGNTIY
J gene: TRBJ1-3
D gene: TRBD1
CDR3 length: 13
V gene: TRBV18

CDR3 protein: SAAQIPKETQY
J gene: TRBJ2-5
D gene: NA
CDR3 length: 11
V gene: TRBV29-1

CDR3 protein: AIKQGTRGYT
J gene: TRBJ1-2
D gene: NA
CDR3 length: 10
V gene: TRBV21-1

CDR3 protein: AWRRFQEKLF
J gene: TRBJ1-4
D gene: NA
CDR3 length: 10
V gene: TRBV30

CDR3 protein: ASSSRTSGSNEQF
J gene: TRBJ2-1
D gene: TRBD2
CDR3 length: 13
V gene: TRBV5-4

CDR3 protein: SVLLGETQY
J gene: TRBJ2-5
D gene: NA
CDR3 length: 9
V gene: TRBV29-1

CDR3 protein: ASSPTTGEETQY
J gene: TRBJ2-5
D gene: NA
CDR3 length: 12
V gene: TRBV9

CDR3 protein: ASSVEGRVNEKLF
J gene: TRBJ1-4
D gene: NA
CDR3 length: 13
V gene: TRBV9

CDR3 protein: ASNSWNTEAF
J gene: TRBJ1-1
D gene: NA
CDR3 length: 10
V gene: TRBV28

CDR3 protein: ASSLVAGGPSDTQY
J gene: TRBJ2-3
D gene: TRBD2
CDR3 length: 14
V gene: TRBV5-1

CDR3 protein: ASSIQRGGHTGELF
J gene: TRBJ2-2
D gene: TRBD2
CDR3 length: 14
V gene: TRBV19

CDR3 protein: ADHKTTGIIQY
J gene: TRBJ2-4
D gene: NA
CDR3 length: 11
V gene: TRBV14

CDR3 protein: ASSSYLAGDLSYNEQF
J gene: TRBJ2-1
D gene: TRBD2
CDR3 length: 16
V gene: TRBV27

CDR3 protein: ASSPRDRVSGANVLT
J gene: TRBJ2-6
D gene: TRBD1
CDR3 length: 15
V gene: TRBV7-2

CDR3 protein: ASSPPQAMGEQY
J gene: TRBJ2-7
D gene: NA
CDR3 length: 12
V gene: TRBV14

CDR3 protein: ASSRTVNTEAF
J gene: TRBJ1-1
D gene: NA
CDR3 length: 11
V gene: TRBV18

CDR3 protein: ASSNRGGGTDTQY
J gene: TRBJ2-3
D gene: TRBD2
CDR3 length: 13
V gene: TRBV4-3

CDR3 protein: ASSLSVGVGEQF
J gene: TRBJ2-1
D gene: NA
CDR3 length: 12
V gene: TRBV27

CDR3 protein: ASSGRQGVH
J gene: TRBJ1-6
D gene: TRBD1
CDR3 length: 9
V gene: TRBV9

CDR3 protein: ASSSTNALRDTQY
J gene: TRBJ2-3
D gene: NA
CDR3 length: 13
V gene: TRBV11-2

CDR3 protein: ASSEIQGRNQPQH
J gene: TRBJ1-5
D gene: NA
CDR3 length: 13
V gene: TRBV11-2

CDR3 protein: ASRTLAGGQETQY
J gene: TRBJ2-5
D gene: TRBD2
CDR3 length: 13
V gene: TRBV19

CDR3 protein: ASRRLVGTGELF
J gene: TRBJ2-2
D gene: NA
CDR3 length: 12
V gene: TRBV2

CDR3 protein: ASSAGQGGEKLF
J gene: TRBJ1-4
D gene: TRBD1
CDR3 length: 12
V gene: TRBV19

CDR3 protein: ASSLDSSSTDTQY
J gene: TRBJ2-3
D gene: NA
CDR3 length: 13
V gene: TRBV11-3

CDR3 protein: ASSYSQGGYGYT
J gene: TRBJ1-2
D gene: TRBD1
CDR3 length: 12
V gene: TRBV6-5

CDR3 protein: ASTLGQGSMNTEAF
J gene: TRBJ1-1
D gene: TRBD1
CDR3 length: 14
V gene: TRBV19

CDR3 protein: SGSDSTRETQY
J gene: TRBJ2-5
D gene: NA
CDR3 length: 11
V gene: TRBV29-1

CDR3 protein: ASHPGGGIREQY
J gene: TRBJ2-7
D gene: NA
CDR3 length: 12
V gene: TRBV28

CDR3 protein: ASSLVPSYNEQF
J gene: TRBJ2-1
D gene: NA
CDR3 length: 12
V gene: TRBV7-2

CDR3 protein: ASRDRGSGEQY
J gene: TRBJ2-7
D gene: TRBD1
CDR3 length: 11
V gene: TRBV6-6

CDR3 protein: ASSSLGGSGANVLT
J gene: TRBJ2-6
D gene: NA
CDR3 length: 14
V gene: TRBV7-6

CDR3 protein: ASSFHHSYEQY
J gene: TRBJ2-7
D gene: NA
CDR3 length: 11
V gene: TRBV27

CDR3 protein: ATSRDGLRSSGEKLF
J gene: TRBJ1-4
D gene: NA
CDR3 length: 15
V gene: TRBV15

CDR3 protein: ASSLLPYLSNEQF
J gene: TRBJ2-1
D gene: NA
CDR3 length: 13
V gene: TRBV6-5

CDR3 protein: ASSRDRGMSEQF
J gene: TRBJ2-1
D gene: TRBD1
CDR3 length: 12
V gene: TRBV19